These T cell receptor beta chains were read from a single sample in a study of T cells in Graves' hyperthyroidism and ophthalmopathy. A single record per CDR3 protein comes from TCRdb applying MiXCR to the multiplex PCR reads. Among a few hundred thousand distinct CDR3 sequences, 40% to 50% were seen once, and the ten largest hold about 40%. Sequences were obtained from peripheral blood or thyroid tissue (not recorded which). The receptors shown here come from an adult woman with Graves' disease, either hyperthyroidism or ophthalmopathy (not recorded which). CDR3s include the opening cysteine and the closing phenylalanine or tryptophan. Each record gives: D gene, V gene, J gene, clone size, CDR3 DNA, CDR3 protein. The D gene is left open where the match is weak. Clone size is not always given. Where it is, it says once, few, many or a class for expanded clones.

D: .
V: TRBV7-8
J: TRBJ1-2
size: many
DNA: TGTGCCAGCACCACCGGGATTACGACCGGCTACACCTTC
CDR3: CASTTGITTGYTF

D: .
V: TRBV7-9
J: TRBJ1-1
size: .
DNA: TGTGTCGCGAGAGACACTGAAGCTTTCTTT
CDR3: CVARDTEAFF

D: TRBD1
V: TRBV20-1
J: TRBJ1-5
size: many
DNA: TGCAGTGCTATAGGGGGCGGGAGCAATCAGCCCCAGCATTTT
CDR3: CSAIGGGSNQPQHF

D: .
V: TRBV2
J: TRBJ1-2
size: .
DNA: TGTGCCAGCAGTCTTTCCAACGGTCGCGGTGGCTACACCTTC
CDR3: CASSLSNGRGGYTF

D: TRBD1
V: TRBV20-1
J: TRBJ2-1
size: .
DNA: TGCAGTGCTGGGGGGACAGGGTGGGGCAATGAGCAGTTCTTC
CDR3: CSAGGTGWGNEQFF

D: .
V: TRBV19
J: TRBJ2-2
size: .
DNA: TGTGCCAGTACCTTACAGGGTTCCGGGGAGCTGTTTTTT
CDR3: CASTLQGSGELFF

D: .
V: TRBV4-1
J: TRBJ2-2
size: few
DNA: TGCGCCAGCAGCCAAGGCATACTACGCCGGCACCTAACCGGGGAGCTGTTTTTT
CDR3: CASSQGILRRHLTGELFF

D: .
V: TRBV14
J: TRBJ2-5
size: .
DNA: TGTGCCAGCAGCCCCTTTCCCGACAGGTTTGGGGAGACCCAGTACTTC
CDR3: CASSPFPDRFGETQYF

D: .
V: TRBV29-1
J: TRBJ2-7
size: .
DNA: TGCAGCGTTGTAGGGGACGGGGCCTACGAGCAGTACTTC
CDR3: CSVVGDGAYEQYF

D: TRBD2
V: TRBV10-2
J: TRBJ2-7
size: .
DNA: TGCGCCAGCGGTGGACTAGCGGGAGGAGGGGGATACTACGAGCAGTACTTC
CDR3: CASGGLAGGGGYYEQYF

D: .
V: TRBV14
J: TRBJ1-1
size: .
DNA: TGTGCCAGCAGCCAAGATGGATTCTCCTACACTGAAGCTTTCTTT
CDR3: CASSQDGFSYTEAFF

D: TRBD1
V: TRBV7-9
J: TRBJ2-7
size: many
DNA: TGTGCCAGCAGCCACGGACAGGGGGCTACCTACGAGCAGTACTTC
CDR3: CASSHGQGATYEQYF

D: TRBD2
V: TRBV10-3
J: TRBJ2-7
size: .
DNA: TGTGCCATCACCCCGGGACTAGCGAACGAGCAGTACTTC
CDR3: CAITPGLANEQYF

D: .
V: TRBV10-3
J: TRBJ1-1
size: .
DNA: .
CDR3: CAIGADCCASSITRNTEAFF

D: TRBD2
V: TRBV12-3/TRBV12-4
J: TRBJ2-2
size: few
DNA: TGTGCCAGCAGTTTACCGGGAGGCTTTACCGGGGAGCTGTTTTTT
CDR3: CASSLPGGFTGELFF

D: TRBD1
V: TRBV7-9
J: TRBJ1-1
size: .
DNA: TGTGCCAGCAGCTTGGCAGGGGGCGAGGTGAACACTGAAGCTTTCTTT
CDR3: CASSLAGGEVNTEAFF

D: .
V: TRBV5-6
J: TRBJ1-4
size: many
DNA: TGTGCCAGCAGCCGTAGGTGGTTAACTAATGAAAAACTGTTTTTT
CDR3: CASSRRWLTNEKLFF

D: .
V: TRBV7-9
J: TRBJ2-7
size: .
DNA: TGTGCCAGCAGCCCCCCTTCGGGATTAGGCTACGAGCAGTACTTC
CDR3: CASSPPSGLGYEQYF

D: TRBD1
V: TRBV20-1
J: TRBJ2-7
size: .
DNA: TGCAGCACGGACAGGGGCTACGAGCAGTACTTC
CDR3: CSTDRGYEQYF

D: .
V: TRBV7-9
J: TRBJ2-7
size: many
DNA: TGTGCCAGCAGCCCTAGCGAACCCTACGAGCAGTACTTC
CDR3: CASSPSEPYEQYF

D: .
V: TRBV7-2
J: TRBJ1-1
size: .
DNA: TGTGCCAGCAGCCCCGAGGGATACACTGAAGCTTTCTTT
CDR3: CASSPEGYTEAFF

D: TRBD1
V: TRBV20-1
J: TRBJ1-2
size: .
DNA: TGCAGTGCTCGCCTCGACAGGGGGACTAACTATGGCTACACCTTC
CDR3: CSARLDRGTNYGYTF

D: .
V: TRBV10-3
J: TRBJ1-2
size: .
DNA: TGTGCCATCAGTGATGTCGGGGACGATGGCTACACCTTC
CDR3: CAISDVGDDGYTF

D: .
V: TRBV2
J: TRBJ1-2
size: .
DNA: TGTGCCAGCAGTGAAGTTGAGGTTGGCGGCTACACCTTC
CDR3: CASSEVEVGGYTF

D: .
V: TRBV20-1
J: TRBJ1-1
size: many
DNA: TGCAGTGCTACTCCGGACAGATACACTGAAGCTTTCTTT
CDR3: CSATPDRYTEAFF

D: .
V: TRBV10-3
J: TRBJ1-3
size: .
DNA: TGTGCCATCAGTGAAGGGTACGAAAACACCATATATTTT
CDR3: CAISEGYENTIYF

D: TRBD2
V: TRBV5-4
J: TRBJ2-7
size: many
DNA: TGTGCCAGCAGTAGGGCGGGAGGCTACGAGCAGTACTTC
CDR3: CASSRAGGYEQYF

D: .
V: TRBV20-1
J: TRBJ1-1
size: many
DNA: TGCAGTGCTAGAGTTGCACGGGGGGGGTGGACTGAAGCTTTCTTT
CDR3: CSARVARGGWTEAFF

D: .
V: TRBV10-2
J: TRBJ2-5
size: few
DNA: TGCGCCAGCAGTGCCCAGGGGTACCAAGAGACCCAGTACTTC
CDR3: CASSAQGYQETQYF

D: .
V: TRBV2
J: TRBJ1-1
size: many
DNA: TGTGCCAGCAGAGTATCCGGACCAGGCACTGAAGCTTTCTTT
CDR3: CASRVSGPGTEAFF

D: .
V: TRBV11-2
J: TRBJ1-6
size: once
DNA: TGTGCCAGCAGCTTAGCCCAACCAGGGTCACCCCTCCACTTT
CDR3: CASSLAQPGSPLHF

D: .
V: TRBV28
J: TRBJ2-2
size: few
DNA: TGTGCCAGCAGTCAGGGGGGCGCCGGGGAGCTGTTTTTT
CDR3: CASSQGGAGELFF

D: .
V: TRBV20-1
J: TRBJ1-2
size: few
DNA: TGCAGTGCTAAGTACCCCCGGGACTTCAACACCGGGGACGATGGCTACACCTTC
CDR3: CSAKYPRDFNTGDDGYTF

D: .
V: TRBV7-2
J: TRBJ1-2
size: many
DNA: TGTGCCAGCAGCAGCCCCGGCGGGCGAGGCTACACCTTC
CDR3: CASSSPGGRGYTF

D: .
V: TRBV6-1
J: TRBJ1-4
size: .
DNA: TGTGCCAGCCGATGGCGGGGCTCAACTAATGAAAAACTGTTTTTT
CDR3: CASRWRGSTNEKLFF

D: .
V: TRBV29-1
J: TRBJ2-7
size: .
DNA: TGCAGCGTTGAATTGGGGGGCCCCTCCTACGAGCAGTACTTC
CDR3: CSVELGGPSYEQYF

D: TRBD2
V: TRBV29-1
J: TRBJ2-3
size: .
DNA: TGCAGCGTGGATAGGGGGGGCGGGAGGCGAGATACGCAGTATTTT
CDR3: CSVDRGGGRRDTQYF

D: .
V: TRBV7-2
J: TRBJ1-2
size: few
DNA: TGTGCCAGCAGCTTAGCAGGGGTGGGGGGCTACACCTTC
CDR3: CASSLAGVGGYTF

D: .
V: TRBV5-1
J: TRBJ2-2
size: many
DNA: TGCGCCAGCAGCTTGGACTCCAACACCGGGGAGCTGTTTTTT
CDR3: CASSLDSNTGELFF

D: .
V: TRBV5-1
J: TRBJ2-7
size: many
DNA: TGCGCCAGCAGCTCGAACTACGAGCAGTACTTC
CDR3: CASSSNYEQYF

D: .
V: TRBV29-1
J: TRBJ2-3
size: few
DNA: TGCAGCGTCTCACTATCTCGCACAGATACGCAGTATTTT
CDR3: CSVSLSRTDTQYF

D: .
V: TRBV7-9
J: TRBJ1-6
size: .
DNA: TGTGCCAGCAGCCCCCCCTCGGCCCCCCTCCACTTT
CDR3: CASSPPSAPLHF

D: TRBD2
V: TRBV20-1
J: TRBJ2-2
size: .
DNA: TGCAGTGCTAACCCTACTAGCGGGAACACCGGGGAGCTGTTTTTT
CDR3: CSANPTSGNTGELFF

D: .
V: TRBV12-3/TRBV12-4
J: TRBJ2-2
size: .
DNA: TGTGCCAGCAGTTCATTCGAGAGCACCGGGGAGCTGTTTTTT
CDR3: CASSSFESTGELFF

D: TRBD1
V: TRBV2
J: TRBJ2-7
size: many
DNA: TGTGCCAGCAATTCGGGGACAGGGGACTACGAGCAGTACTTC
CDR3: CASNSGTGDYEQYF

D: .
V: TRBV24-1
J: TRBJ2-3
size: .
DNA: TGTGCCACCAGTGCTCCCCCGGGGCGGAGAAGCACAGATACGCAGTATTTT
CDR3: CATSAPPGRRSTDTQYF

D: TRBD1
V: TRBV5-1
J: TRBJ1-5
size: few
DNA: TGCGCCAGCAGCGTTGGGACAGACGATCAGCCCCAGCATTTT
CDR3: CASSVGTDDQPQHF

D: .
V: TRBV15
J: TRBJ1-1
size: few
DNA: TGTGCCACCAGCCTTTTTCGGGGCACTGAAGCTTTCTTT
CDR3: CATSLFRGTEAFF

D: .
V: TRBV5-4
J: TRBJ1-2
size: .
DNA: TGTGCCAGCAGTTTGGAATTTTATGGCTACACCTTC
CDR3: CASSLEFYGYTF

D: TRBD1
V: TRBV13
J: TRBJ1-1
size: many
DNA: TGTGCCAGCAGCTTATATAAGGGGGCCGGGCCGAACACTGAAGCTTTCTTT
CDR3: CASSLYKGAGPNTEAFF

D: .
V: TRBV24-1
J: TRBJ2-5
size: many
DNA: TGTGCCACCAGTGACCCGAGGTCAGGGGGGGAGACCCAGTACTTC
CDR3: CATSDPRSGGETQYF

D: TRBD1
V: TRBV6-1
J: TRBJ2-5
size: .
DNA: TGTGCCAGCAGTTCTGGGACAGGGGCTCAGCCCCAGTACTTC
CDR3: CASSSGTGAQPQYF

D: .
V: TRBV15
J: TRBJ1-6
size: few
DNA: TGTGCCACCAGCGAACGGAACGAGTCACCCCTCCACTTT
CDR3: CATSERNESPLHF

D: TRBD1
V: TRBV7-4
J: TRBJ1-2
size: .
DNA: TGTGCCAGCAGGGGGACAGGCGAGAACTATGGCTACACCTTC
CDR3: CASRGTGENYGYTF